This record concerns one T cell receptor beta chain sequence. No antigen is known for it. The data were taken from a study of cytomegalovirus exposure and HLA in healthy donors. Study observations and caveats: The study put 150 to 200 TCR beta chains on its list as cytomegalovirus-associated.

TCRdb's table, derived via immunoSEQ multiplex PCR, lists solely in-frame clones and lacks some. The sample holds about 190,000 clones, 86% seen once. The germline V gene encodes CDR1 DFQATT and CDR2 SNEGSKA (reference sequence). This CDR3 contains 11 residues. The sample taken for sequencing was PBMCs. The chain joins TRBV20-1 to TRBJ2-7; D perhaps matches TRBD1 (5 bases). The clonotype originates from a woman aged 18-35 years in good health and CMV-seronegative. In nucleotides, the CDR3 is TGCAGCGGAACAGGCGGCAACGAGCAGTACTTC. Translated, it gives CSGTGGNEQYF.